This entry lists 15 T cell receptor beta chains sequenced from one sample in a study of control samples from healthy donors and cancer patients. This table comes from immunoSEQ multiplex PCR, and its TCRdb copy is limited to in-frame clones, with some not included. The table lists tens of thousands of clones, around 90% of them singletons. Sequences were obtained from PBMCs. These receptors were obtained from a woman aged 40 to 55 with head and neck cancer.

The V and J genes are TRBV19 and TRBJ2-1; 12 positions match TRBD2. Germline loops: CDR1 LNHDA, CDR2 SQIVND (reference sequence). V was pared by 6 bases and J by 0 bases, with 21 bases of the junction left unmatched. The CDR3 sequence is 22 residues long. The CDR3: CASSPGRFPSGRAEPSYNEQFF. The CDR3 DNA reads TGTGCCAGTAGCCCCGGGAGGTTTCCTAGCGGGAGGGCCGAACCCTCCTACAATGAGCAGTTCTTC.

The CDR3 sequence: CASLGPLHGDTQYF. CDR3 nucleotide sequence: TGTGCCAGCTTGGGCCCGCTACACGGAGATACGCAGTATTTT. The chain couples TRBV18 to TRBJ2-3; D gene unclear. The CDR3 is made up of 14 amino acids. The ends were cut back, 7 bases at V and 5 bases at J, with 16 bases in the middle. CDR1 is KGHSH and CDR2 is LQKENI in the germline V gene.

This chain joins TRBV7-6 and TRBJ2-5; D may be TRBD2 (6 bases). CDR1 is SGHVS, CDR2 FNYEAQ, per germline. The CDR3 is 16 amino acids. V lost 1 base and J lost 5, with 17 bases in between. The CDR3 loop reads CASSLVGSGAWETQYF. The CDR3 DNA sequence: TGTGCCAGCAGCTTAGTGGGGTCGGGAGCGTGGGAGACCCAGTACTTC. The full variable domain, its missing parts supplied by reference TRBV7-6 and TRBJ2-5, is GAGVSQSPRYKVTKRGQDVALRCDPISGHVSLYWYRQALGQGPEFLTYFNYEAQQDKSGLPNDRFSAERPEGSISTLTIQRTEQRDSAMYRCASSLVGSGAWETQYFGPGTRLLVL.

This rearrangement joins TRBV19 to TRBJ1-2; 7 positions match TRBD1. The CDR3 has 14 amino acids. Trimming removed 5 bases from V and 4 bases from J; junction bases left unmatched: 7. CDR1 is LNHDA and CDR2 is SQIVND in the germline V gene (reference sequence). As DNA, the CDR3 is TGTGCCAGTAGTCCGGGGACAGCGACCTATGGCTACACCTTC. Translating gives CASSPGTATYGYTF.

The V and J genes are TRBV2 and TRBJ1-1; TRBD1 is a possible D gene (6 bases). In germline, CDR1 is SNHLY, CDR2 FYNNEI. This CDR3 has 14 amino acids. Deletions cut 3 bases from V and 6 bases from J, with 14 bases between. CDR3: CASSDMRGSAEAFF. In DNA, the CDR3 is TGTGCCAGCAGTGATATGAGGGGGTCCGCTGAAGCTTTCTTT.

This chain uses TRBV6-6 with TRBJ1-5; D might be TRBD1 (6 bases). CDR1 is MNHNY and CDR2 is SVGAGI in the germline V gene (reference sequence). The CDR3 consists of 12 residues. V was trimmed by 7 bases and J by 5 bases, leaving 9 bases between them. CDR3 bases: TGTGCCAGCAACGCAGGGGATCAGCCCCAGCATTTT. This translates into CASNAGDQPQHF.

This clone is a singleton in its sample. The chain has TRBV29-1 and TRBJ2-3; D not certain. The CDR3 spans 12 residues. Germline CDR1 is SQVTM and CDR2 is ANQGSEA. The germline V and J ends were trimmed by 8 bases and 3 bases, with 12 bases remaining between them. In DNA, the CDR3 is TGCAGCTTCTTAGATGGGACAGATACGCAGTATTTT. Translation gives CSFLDGTDTQYF.

The chain joins TRBV4-1 to TRBJ2-7; TRBD1 agrees at 7 bases. CDR1 is MGHRA and CDR2 is YSYEKL in the germline V gene. The length of the CDR3 is 16 residues. The V gene end was trimmed by 2 bases and the J gene end by 2 bases; junction bases not matched to a gene: 9. DNA for the CDR3: TGCGCCAGCAGCCAAACAATATTCGACAGGGCCTACGAGCAGTACTTC. This gives the protein CASSQTIFDRAYEQYF.

The chain has TRBV5-6 and TRBJ1-2, with 8 bases that match TRBD1. CDR3 length: 15 amino acids. Per the germline V gene, CDR1 is SGHDT and CDR2 is YYEEEE. The trim removed 0 bases at V and 3 bases at J, leaving 4 bases unmatched. CDR3 DNA: TGTGCCAGCAGCTTGGGCAGGGGGCCGGACTATGGCTACACCTTC. Its translation: CASSLGRGPDYGYTF.

J is TRBJ1-1 and V is TRBV18; D remains ambiguous. Looked up from germline, CDR1 is KGHSH and CDR2 is LQKENI. This CDR3 spans 13 amino acids. With 0 bases removed from V and 3 bases from J, the gap between germline ends came to 5 bases. The CDR3 DNA reads as TGTGCCAGCTCACCACCAGGGTACACTGAAGCTTTCTTT. Encoded protein: CASSPPGYTEAFF. The full variable domain, with the rest looked up from reference TRBV18 and TRBJ1-1, is NAGVMQNPRHLVRRRGQEARLRCSPMKGHSHVYWYRQLPEEGLKFMVYLQKENIIDESGMPKERFSAEFPKEGPSILRIQQVVRGDSAAYFCASSPPGYTEAFFGQGTRLTVV.

The chain has TRBV11-3 and TRBJ2-2, with 8 bases lining up with TRBD2. J was trimmed by 5 bases and V by 3 bases; bases with no gene match: 17. The CDR3 contains 19 residues. The V gene's germline CDR1 is SGHNT and CDR2 YENEEA. The CDR3 is CASSLRTSLGPGRTGELFF. CDR3 DNA sequence: TGTGCCAGCAGCTTGAGGACTAGCTTGGGCCCGGGACGGACCGGGGAGCTGTTTTTT.

This chain connects TRBV30 to TRBJ2-7; D unresolved. The CDR3 is 12 amino acids. With 5 bases removed from V and 4 bases from J, the gap between germline ends came to 12 bases. The germline V gene has CDR1 GTSNPN and CDR2 SVGIG (reference sequence). The CDR3 spells CAWAYTVYEQYF. The CDR3 nucleotides are TGTGCCTGGGCTTATACTGTATACGAGCAGTACTTC.

The chain employs TRBV2 and TRBJ1-2; 8 positions agree with TRBD1. CDR3 length: 15 residues. The ends lost 7 bases at V and 1 base at J; junction bases unmatched: 8. Germline V lookup: CDR1 SNHLY, CDR2 FYNNEI. This CDR3 reads CASTDRAYLNYGYTF. The CDR3 DNA follows: TGTGCCAGCACGGACAGGGCCTACCTTAACTATGGCTACACCTTC.

This clone has just one count. V is TRBV24-1 and J is TRBJ1-2; D is ambiguous. V lost 4 bases, J lost 8 bases, and 19 bases lay in between. Germline V gene lookup returns CDR1 KGHDR and CDR2 SFDVKD. This CDR3 has 15 amino acids. CDR3: CATSDPQRVPYGYTF. The CDR3 nucleotides are TGTGCCACCAGTGACCCACAGAGGGTACCTTACGGCTACACCTTC.

The rearrangement uses TRBV6-4 and TRBJ2-2, with a possible D match to TRBD2 (5 bases). CDR3 length equals 16 residues. The V end lost 0 bases, the J end lost 1 base, and 9 bases lay between the germline ends. Germline values: CDR1 MRHNA, CDR2 SNTAGT. The CDR3 reads CASSDSRVGNTGELFF. CDR3 bases: TGTGCCAGCAGTGACTCGAGGGTTGGGAACACCGGGGAGCTGTTTTTT.